Each of the 28 T cell receptor beta chains below was sequenced from the same sample in a study of Graves' ophthalmopathy and Graves' hyperthyroidism. CDR3 regions of TCR beta were amplified from RNA transcripts. Investigators did first-round RT-PCR with HTBI primers, then second-round multiplex PCR. TCRdb processed the multiplex PCR reads anew with MiXCR; each CDR3 protein has one entry. The sample yields approximately 1.2 million distinct CDR3 sequences, 35% to 40% seen once. The specimen was peripheral blood or thyroid tissue (not recorded which). These receptors were obtained from an adult man with Graves' hyperthyroidism.

For this clonotype: The CDR3 does not close with the conserved phenylalanine or tryptophan, likely indicating a read error. Because the CDR3's place on the DNA is in doubt, the DNA is left out and the CDR3 is given as listed by TCRdb. The chain employs TRBV5-1 and TRBJ2-5. A total of 9 residues make up the CDR3, ends included. CDR1 and CDR2 (germline): SGHRS, YFSETQ. The CDR3 is CASSLETLP.

The count of this clonotype is one. The genes are TRBV10-3 and TRBJ1-1; 8 bases fit TRBD1. The germline V gene encodes CDR1 ENHRY and CDR2 SYGVKD. V was clipped by 6 bases and J by 7 bases; unmatched bases: 10. The CDR3 is made up of 14 amino acids. The chain's CDR3 is CAIRGQGLALEAFF. The CDR3 DNA sequence: TGTGCCATCAGAGGACAGGGATTAGCCCTTGAAGCTTTCTTT.

The chain combines TRBV4-3 with TRBJ2-5, with D perhaps being TRBD1 or TRBD2 (5 bases each). In germline, CDR1 is LGHNA, CDR2 YSLEER. The CDR3 covers 15 residues. V lost 0 bases and J lost 9, with 17 bases in between. The CDR3 region has the DNA TGCGCCAGCAGCCAAGACTTGGGGGTGGAGGAGGCCCAGTACTTC. Encoded protein: CASSQDLGVEEAQYF.

J is TRBJ2-7 and V is TRBV2; D unresolved. The germline CDR1 and CDR2 sequences are SNHLY and FYNNEI. Trimming took off 11 bases at V and 2 bases at J, with 19 bases between the two ends. CDR3 length: 14 amino acids. The CDR3 sequence is CAWSFDSWAYEQYF. The CDR3 DNA is TGTGCCTGGAGCTTTGACTCATGGGCCTACGAGCAGTACTTC. The full variable domain, with the rest looked up from reference TRBV2 and TRBJ2-7, is EPEVTQTPSHQVTQMGQEVILRCVPISNHLYFYWYRQILGQKVEFLVSFYNNEISEKSEIFDDQFSVERPDGSNFTLKIRSTKLEDSAMYFCAWSFDSWAYEQYFGPGTRLTVT.

The CDR3 nucleotides are TGCGCCAGCAGCTCCGGGGGACTACTGGATGGCTACACCTTC. Residues: CASSSGGLLDGYTF. The genes are TRBV5-1 and TRBJ1-2, with a weak D call TRBD1 (5 bases). Germline V lookup: CDR1 SGHRS, CDR2 YFSETQ. Trimming shortened V by 3 bases and J by 6 bases, and 15 bases separated the two germline ends. This CDR3 is built from 14 residues. The variable domain in full, completed from reference TRBV5-1 and TRBJ1-2, reads KAGVTQTPRYLIKTRGQQVTLSCSPISGHRSVSWYQQTPGQGLQFLFEYFSETQRNKGNFPGRFSGRQFSNSRSEMNVSTLELGDSALYLCASSSGGLLDGYTFGSGTRLTVV.

The chain is built from TRBV7-2 and TRBJ1-5; 7 bases map to TRBD1. V trimming: 7 bases; J trimming: 6 bases; junction bases outside the gene matches: 9. Germline-derived CDR1 and CDR2 are SGHTA and FQGNSA. The CDR3 has 14 residues. CDR3 DNA sequence: TGTGCCAGCACCGGGACAGTCGTGGGTCAGCCCCAGCATTTT. Amino acids: CASTGTVVGQPQHF. Variable domain in full (rest from reference TRBV7-2 and TRBJ1-5): GAGVSQSPSNKVTEKGKDVELRCDPISGHTALYWYRQSLGQGLEFLIYFQGNSAPDKSGLPSDRFSAERTGGSVSTLTIQRTQQEDSAVYLCASTGTVVGQPQHFGDGTRLSIL.

This clonotype was counted only a few times. The chain combines TRBV20-1 with TRBJ2-7; 8 bases are shared with TRBD2. The junction had 13 bases not matched to a gene; V was cut back by 5 bases and J by 4 bases. The germline CDR1 and CDR2 sequences are DFQATT and SNEGSKA (reference sequence). The CDR3 covers 15 residues. The CDR3 is CSAPNPGTSLYEQYF. CDR3 in DNA: TGCAGTGCTCCGAATCCCGGGACTAGTTTATACGAGCAGTACTTC.

There are many counts of this clonotype. This chain connects TRBV7-8 to TRBJ1-3; a weak D match, TRBD1 (5 bases). The CDR3 contains 17 residues. CDR1 and CDR2 from the germline V gene are SGHVS and FQNEAQ. Trimming stripped 3 bases from V and 0 bases from J, with 15 bases between. The CDR3, as DNA: TGTGCCAGCAGCTTGGGAACCGGGGCAGACTCTGGAAACACCATATATTTT. Protein product: CASSLGTGADSGNTIYF.

This clonotype was counted ten times or more. The gene calls are TRBV20-1 and TRBJ1-2; unclear D gene. The V end was cut by 4 bases, the J end by 0 bases, with 9 bases between. Germline CDR1 reads DFQATT; CDR2 reads SNEGSKA (reference sequence). The CDR3 consists of 13 residues. CDR3 DNA: TGCAGTGCTAATGAGGGCCCTAACTATGGCTACACCTTC. Its translation: CSANEGPNYGYTF.

In this sample, this clonotype turned up many times. The chain carries TRBV5-1 and TRBJ2-7, with a weak D call TRBD1 (5 bases). CDR1 and CDR2 (germline): SGHRS, YFSETQ. The CDR3 has 13 amino acids. V was shortened by 0 bases and J by 3 bases, with 7 bases between the two germline ends. The CDR3 loop is CASSLAQDYEQYF. The CDR3 DNA is TGCGCCAGCAGCTTGGCACAGGACTACGAGCAGTACTTC.

The chain combines TRBV14 with TRBJ2-7, with 10 bases fitting TRBD1. Trimming cost V 2 bases and J 3 bases; bases outside gene matches: 4. Per the germline V gene, CDR1 is SGHDN and CDR2 is FVKESK. The CDR3 has 15 residues. CDR3: CASSQWTGGYYEQYF. CDR3 nucleotides: TGTGCCAGCAGCCAATGGACAGGGGGTTACTACGAGCAGTACTTC.

This clonotype came up many times. The V and J genes are TRBV7-9 and TRBJ1-5, with D perhaps matching TRBD1 (5 bases). Trimming took off 5 bases at V and 6 bases at J, with 14 bases between the two ends. CDR1 is SEHNR, CDR2 FQNEAQ, per germline (reference sequence). The length of the CDR3 is 14 residues. The CDR3 loop is CASSGAREGQPQHF. The CDR3 DNA is TGTGCCAGCAGCGGGGCCCGAGAAGGTCAGCCCCAGCATTTT.

This clonotype was seen at least ten times. The gene calls are TRBV10-3 and TRBJ2-7; 10 nucleotides line up with TRBD1. In germline, CDR1 is ENHRY, CDR2 SYGVKD. The CDR3 is made up of 14 amino acids. V dropped 11 bases and J dropped 2; count of bases not matched to a gene: 9. For the CDR3, the DNA is TGTGCCGTATTAGGCGGGACAGGGGCCTACGAGCAGTACTTC. Translation gives CAVLGGTGAYEQYF.

V gene TRBV10-3 combines with J gene TRBJ1-5, with 9 bases lining up with TRBD1. The CDR3 is made up of 16 amino acids. Germline-derived CDR1 and CDR2 are ENHRY and SYGVKD. With V trimmed by 6 bases and J by 7 bases, 13 bases remained unmatched. CDR3 region: CAISLPGQGLYQPQHF. The CDR3 bases are TGTGCCATCAGCCTCCCGGGACAGGGTTTATACCAGCCCCAGCATTTT.

As for this clonotype: At one boundary the junction diverges from the germline segment, which might be a read error. CDR3 loop: CASSTTSGSYEQCF. In DNA form, the CDR3 reads TGTGCCAGCAGTACTACTAGCGGATCCTACGAGCAGTGCTTC. The chain uses TRBV2 and TRBJ2-7; the match to TRBD2 covers 8 bases. The V gene's germline CDR1 is SNHLY and CDR2 FYNNEI. The CDR3 has 14 amino acids.

The chain employs TRBV20-1 and TRBJ2-7, with D perhaps given as TRBD1 or TRBD2 (5 bases each). From germline, CDR1 is DFQATT and CDR2 SNEGSKA (reference sequence). This CDR3 contains 14 residues. Trimming cost V 1 base and J 2 bases, with 12 bases left between them. The CDR3 nucleotides read TGCAGTGCTAGAGTGGGGACGCAAACCTACGAGCAGTACTTC. Its translation is CSARVGTQTYEQYF.

This clonotype was picked up many times. One end of the junction fails to match germline, which may point to a read error. In DNA form, the CDR3 reads TGTGCCAGCAGCTTGACGGTTGAAATCTTC. Translated, it gives CASSLTVEIF. V is TRBV5-6 and J is TRBJ1-2; D is uncertain. The CDR3 has 10 residues. From germline, CDR1 is SGHDT and CDR2 YYEEEE.

A remark on this clonotype: A much larger clone lies a single base off, so this may be a read error. The rearrangement joins TRBV14 to TRBJ1-6, with a tentative D call TRBD1 (6 bases). The V end was cut by 6 bases, the J end by 3 bases, with 9 bases between. Germline CDR1 SGHDN, CDR2 FVKESK. This CDR3 spans 14 amino acids. The CDR3 DNA reads TGTGCCAGCAGACAGACAGGCTATAATTCACCCCTCCACTTT. Its protein product is CASRQTGYNSPLHF. Filled out from reference TRBV14 and TRBJ1-6, the complete variable domain reads EAGVTQFPSHSVIEKGQTVTLRCDPISGHDNLYWYRRVMGKEIKFLLHFVKESKQDESGMPNNRFLAERTGGTYSTLKVQPAELEDSGVYFCASRQTGYNSPLHFGNGTRLTVT.

The chain carries TRBV10-3 and TRBJ1-6, with D possibly matching TRBD1 (6 bases). CDR1 ENHRY and CDR2 SYGVKD come from the germline V gene. There are 13 residues in the CDR3. Trimming left V 6 bases short and J 4 bases short, with 7 bases between. The CDR3 DNA sequence: TGTGCCATCAGAACAGGGTATAATTCACCCCTCCACTTT. Translation gives CAIRTGYNSPLHF.

With regard to this clonotype: At one boundary the junction diverges from the germline segment, which might be a read error. V and J are TRBV20-1 and TRBJ1-4, with TRBD1 as a possible D gene (5 bases). The CDR3 length is 15 residues. Looked up from germline, CDR1 is DFQATT and CDR2 is SNEGSKA (reference sequence). The CDR3 loop reads CSARKADSFNVKLFF. The CDR3 DNA reads as TGCAGTGCTAGAAAGGCTGACAGTTTTAATGTAAAACTGTTTTTT.

This clonotype was counted a single time. The chain uses TRBV9 and TRBJ2-5, with D hard to call. V lost 4 bases to trimming and J lost 4 bases, with 11 bases between them. This CDR3 comprises 13 residues. CDR1 SGDLS and CDR2 YYNGEE come from the germline V gene. CDR3 region: CASSPDGIETQYF. In DNA, the CDR3 is TGTGCCAGCAGCCCGGACGGTATAGAGACCCAGTACTTC.

About this clonotype itself: No conserved phenylalanine or tryptophan ends this CDR3, so it is likely a read error. V usage is TRBV7-9 and J usage is TRBJ2-5; D might be TRBD1 or TRBD2, each matching 5 bases. This CDR3 is 14 amino acids long. Germline loops: CDR1 SEHNR, CDR2 FQNEAQ (reference sequence). CDR3 sequence: CASSQDSWGETQYC. The CDR3 DNA sequence: TGCGCCAGCAGCCAAGACAGTTGGGGGGAGACCCAGTACTGC.

In this sample, this clonotype turned up many times. The chain links TRBV7-2 to TRBJ2-7; D is undetermined. The ends were cut back, 4 bases at V and 6 bases at J, with 13 bases in the middle. Germline CDR1 is SGHTA and CDR2 is FQGNSA. The CDR3 runs 13 residues. The CDR3 coding sequence is TGTGCCAGCAGCTGGACCGGACCCAGCGAGCAGTACTTC. It codes for CASSWTGPSEQYF.

The chain links TRBV6-5 to TRBJ1-4; weak D call: TRBD1 (5 bases). V lost 6 bases and J lost 14, with 22 bases in between. Germline V gene sequence: CDR1 MNHEY, CDR2 SVGAGI. The CDR3 runs to 14 residues. Here the CDR3 reads CASSSSRQLQYLFF. The CDR3 DNA reads as TGTGCCAGCAGCTCCTCTAGACAGCTACAATATCTGTTTTTT.

This clonotype has at least ten counts. The J gene is TRBJ2-6, the V gene TRBV7-9; TRBD1 matches at 7 bases. This CDR3 has 17 residues. The germline gives CDR1 SEHNR, CDR2 FQNEAQ (reference sequence). Germline trimming cut 5 bases from V and 0 bases from J; bases unmatched to any gene: 7. The CDR3 sequence is CASSPRTGISGANVLTF. CDR3 in DNA: TGTGCCAGCAGCCCTCGGACAGGAATCTCTGGGGCCAACGTCCTGACTTTC.

The V call is TRBV7-2, the J call TRBJ2-6; D might be TRBD1 (6 bases). Trimming removed 5 bases from V and 3 bases from J, with 14 bases in between. The CDR3 has 16 residues. Germline V gives CDR1 SGHTA, CDR2 FQGNSA. CDR3 nucleotide sequence: TGTGCCAGCAGCCGTGAGACAGGTCTTGGGGCCAACGTCCTGACTTTC. Its translation is CASSRETGLGANVLTF.

The CDR3 DNA follows: TGCAGCACGGGGCAGGGAGATACCGGGGAGCTGTTTTTT. This gives the protein CSTGQGDTGELFF. The chain joins TRBV29-1 to TRBJ2-2; either TRBD1 or TRBD2 may supply D (5 bases each). There are 13 residues in the CDR3. V shed 8 bases and J shed 5 bases, with 15 bases lying between them. Germline V gene lookup returns CDR1 SQVTM and CDR2 ANQGSEA.

This clonotype has ten or more counts. The genes are TRBV19 and TRBJ2-5; D call uncertain. Trimming shortened V by 7 bases and J by 0 bases, and 9 bases separated the two germline ends. Germline-derived CDR1 and CDR2 are LNHDA and SQIVND (reference sequence). The CDR3 is 13 residues long. CDR3 amino acids: CASKPHDQETQYF. DNA of the CDR3: TGTGCCAGTAAACCACATGACCAAGAGACCCAGTACTTC.